This passage covers 15 T cell receptor beta chains from one sample sequenced in a study of T cells in Graves' hyperthyroidism and ophthalmopathy. The CDR3 regions of TCR beta were amplified from RNA transcripts. The primer set for the first-round RT-PCR of the TCR CDR3 was HTBI. TCRdb passed the multiplex PCR reads through MiXCR, listing each CDR3 protein once. The sample yields 620,000 or so distinct CDR3 sequences, roughly 15% seen once. The sequenced sample consisted of blood. All receptors derive from a woman between 50 and 59 years old with Graves' ophthalmopathy.

CDR3 residues: CASSARQRYGYTF. DNA for the CDR3: TGTGCCAGCAGTGCTCGACAGCGCTATGGCTACACCTTC. The V gene is TRBV28, the J gene TRBJ1-2, with D perhaps matching TRBD1 (5 bases). Trimming shortened V by 5 bases and J by 4 bases, and 11 bases separated the two germline ends. CDR3 length: 13 amino acids. CDR1 MDHEN and CDR2 SYDVKM come from the germline V gene.

This clonotype was recorded at least ten times. The gene calls are TRBV20-1 and TRBJ1-2; no definite D call. V lost 0 bases and J lost 12, with 14 bases in between. CDR1 and CDR2 from the germline V gene are DFQATT and SNEGSKA (reference sequence). CDR3 length equals 12 residues. The CDR3 DNA sequence: TGCAGTGCTAGAGATGGAACAGAAGGGCACACCTTC. It translates to CSARDGTEGHTF.

This clonotype was seen ten or more times. The V call is TRBV7-3, the J call TRBJ2-1, with TRBD2 matching over 10 bases. CDR1 and CDR2 (germline): SGHTA, FQGTGA. This CDR3 has 16 residues. J gave up 7 bases and V 1 base, and 7 bases lay outside the gene matches. DNA of the CDR3: TGTGCCAGCAGCTTAAGAGCTAGCGGGAGAGTAAATGAGCAGTTCTTC. Its translation is CASSLRASGRVNEQFF.

As regards this clonotype: A much larger clone differs from this one at a single base, so this may be a read error. The V call is TRBV28, the J call TRBJ1-1; D uncertain. Germline assignment: CDR1 MDHEN and CDR2 SYDVKM. CDR3 length: 15 amino acids. CDR3 protein: CASSSPLVTNTEALF. The CDR3 DNA reads as TGTGCCAGCAGTTCCCCCTTAGTGACCAACACTGAAGCTCTCTTT.

This chain joins TRBV28 and TRBJ1-5, with no clear D. This CDR3 is 12 amino acids long. Trimming pared 2 bases from V and 13 bases from J, leaving 12 bases between. In germline, CDR1 is MDHEN, CDR2 SYDVKM. CDR3 sequence (DNA): TGTGCCAGCAGTTTAACGTGGGAGGGACAGCATTTT. Translation gives CASSLTWEGQHF.

This clonotype has ten or more counts. The rearrangement joins TRBV29-1 to TRBJ1-1; 7 bases align to TRBD1. The CDR3 is 15 amino acids. J lost 0 bases, V lost 7 bases, and 11 bases had no gene match. CDR1 and CDR2 from the germline V gene are SQVTM and ANQGSEA. CDR3 nucleotide sequence: TGCAGCGCTTCAGGGGGATGGGGGATGAACACTGAAGCTTTCTTT. Protein: CSASGGWGMNTEAFF.

Details on this clonotype: At one boundary the junction diverges from the germline segment, which might be a read error. The chain uses TRBV5-1 and TRBJ1-5, with 8 bases aligning to TRBD1. CDR1 SGHRS and CDR2 YFSETQ come from the germline V gene. CDR3 size: 19 residues. CDR3 nucleotides: TGTGCCAGCAGCACCACCCGGGACAGGCTTAAGAATAGCAATCAGCCCCAGCATTTT. Its translation is CASSTTRDRLKNSNQPQHF.

This clonotype has more than one count but fewer than ten. The V and J genes are TRBV19 and TRBJ2-3; 8 bases agree with TRBD2. Germline V gene data show CDR1 as LNHDA and CDR2 as SQIVND (reference sequence). J gave up 6 bases and V 3 bases, and 8 bases lay outside the gene matches. The CDR3 sequence is 15 residues long. CDR3: CASSIPKRERDTQYF. DNA for the CDR3: TGTGCCAGTAGTATCCCCAAGCGGGAGCGGGATACGCAGTATTTT.

In DNA form, the CDR3 reads TGCGCCAGCAGCTTGGGGCCGGGAGACTACGAGCAGTACTTC. Translation: CASSLGPGDYEQYF. The chain employs TRBV5-1 and TRBJ2-7; D is possibly TRBD2 (6 bases). CDR1 is SGHRS, CDR2 YFSETQ, per germline. The V and J ends lost 0 bases and 3 bases respectively, with 10 bases between them. This CDR3 has 14 residues.

This chain links TRBV28 with TRBJ2-1; no clear D gene. Trimming shortened V by 3 bases and J by 8 bases, and 8 bases separated the two germline ends. Germline values: CDR1 MDHEN, CDR2 SYDVKM. This CDR3 contains 12 residues. Here the CDR3 DNA reads TGTGCCAGCAGTTTGCCCACCGATGAGCAGTTCTTC. Protein sequence: CASSLPTDEQFF.

This rearrangement joins TRBV7-2 to TRBJ2-3; no reliable D call. Germline V gene sequence: CDR1 SGHTA, CDR2 FQGNSA. The CDR3 consists of 14 residues. V lost 2 bases to trimming and J lost 3 bases, with 9 bases between them. Here the CDR3 reads CASSLTHTTDTQYF. The DNA of the CDR3 is TGTGCCAGCAGCTTAACTCATACTACAGATACGCAGTATTTT.

This clonotype was recorded at least ten times. This chain links TRBV4-3 with TRBJ2-1; TRBD1 matches 7 bases. Trimming at V came to 0 bases and at J to 2 bases, leaving 1 base not matched to a gene. Germline-derived CDR1 and CDR2 are LGHNA and YSLEER. The CDR3 is made up of 15 amino acids. The DNA of the CDR3 is TGCGCCAGCAGCCAAGAACAGGGGACCTACAATGAGCAGTTCTTC. Translation: CASSQEQGTYNEQFF.

This clonotype was seen more than once but under ten times. V is TRBV29-1 and J is TRBJ1-2; D may be TRBD1 (5 bases). Trimming took off 7 bases at V and 8 bases at J, with 20 bases between the two ends. Germline assignment: CDR1 SQVTM and CDR2 ANQGSEA. This CDR3 has 13 amino acids. The DNA for the CDR3 is TGCAGCGGGAAGGTATCGGGGGTAGGCGGCTACACCTTC. Translating it yields CSGKVSGVGGYTF.

This clonotype was picked up many times. The J gene is TRBJ2-4, the V gene TRBV2; 7 nucleotides align to TRBD1. Per the germline V gene, CDR1 is SNHLY and CDR2 is FYNNEI. CDR3 length: 15 residues. The junction had 9 bases not matched to a gene; V was cut back by 7 bases and J by 3 bases. In nucleotides, the CDR3 is TGTGCCAGCACCCAGACAGGGCTTGGCAAAAACATTCAGTACTTC. As protein: CASTQTGLGKNIQYF.

The chain recombines TRBV24-1 with TRBJ1-5, with D unresolved. V lost 5 bases and J 2 bases, leaving 9 bases between the germline ends. This CDR3 has 14 residues. CDR1 KGHDR and CDR2 SFDVKD come from the germline V gene. The CDR3 nucleotides read TGTGCCACCAGTGCCGAACACCGCAATCAGCCCCAGCATTTT. Translation: CATSAEHRNQPQHF.